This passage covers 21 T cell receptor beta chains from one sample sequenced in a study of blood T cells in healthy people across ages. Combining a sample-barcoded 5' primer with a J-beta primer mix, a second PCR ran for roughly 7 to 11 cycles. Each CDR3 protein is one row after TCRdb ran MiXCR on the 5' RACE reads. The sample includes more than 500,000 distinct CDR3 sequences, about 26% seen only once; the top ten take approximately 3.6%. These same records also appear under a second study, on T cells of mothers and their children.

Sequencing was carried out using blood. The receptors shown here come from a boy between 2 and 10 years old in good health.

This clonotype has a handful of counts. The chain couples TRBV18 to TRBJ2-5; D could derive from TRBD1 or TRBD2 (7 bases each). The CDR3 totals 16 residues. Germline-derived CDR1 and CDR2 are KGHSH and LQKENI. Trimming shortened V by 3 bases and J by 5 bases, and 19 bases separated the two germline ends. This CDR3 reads CASSPRTTSRGETQYF. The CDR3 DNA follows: TGTGCCAGCTCACCTAGAACGACTAGCAGGGGGGAGACCCAGTACTTC.

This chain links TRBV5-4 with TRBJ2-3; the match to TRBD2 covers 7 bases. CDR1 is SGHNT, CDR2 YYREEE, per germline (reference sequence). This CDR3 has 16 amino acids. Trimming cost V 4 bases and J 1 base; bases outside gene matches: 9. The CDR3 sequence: CASSAGGSGRTDTQYF. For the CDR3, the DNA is TGTGCCAGCAGCGCCGGGGGTAGCGGGCGCACAGATACGCAGTATTTT.

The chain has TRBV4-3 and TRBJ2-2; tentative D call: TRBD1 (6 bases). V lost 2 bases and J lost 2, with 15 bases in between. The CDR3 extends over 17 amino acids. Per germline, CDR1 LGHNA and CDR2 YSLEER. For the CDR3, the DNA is TGCGCCAGCAGCCAATTCTTGAACAGGGAAAACACCGGGGAGCTGTTTTTT. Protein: CASSQFLNRENTGELFF.

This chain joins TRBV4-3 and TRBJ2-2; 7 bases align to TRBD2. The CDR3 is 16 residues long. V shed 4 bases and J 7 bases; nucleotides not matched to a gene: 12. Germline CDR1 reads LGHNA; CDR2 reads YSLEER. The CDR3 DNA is TGCGCCAGCAGCCCCCGGGGGAGGGGTTTGCGCGGGGAGCTGTTTTTT. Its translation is CASSPRGRGLRGELFF.

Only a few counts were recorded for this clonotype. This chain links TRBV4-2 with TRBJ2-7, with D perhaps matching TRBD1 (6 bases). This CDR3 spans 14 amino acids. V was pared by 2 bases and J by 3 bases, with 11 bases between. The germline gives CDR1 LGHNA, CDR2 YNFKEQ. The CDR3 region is CASSQSLDSYEQYF. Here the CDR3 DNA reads TGTGCCAGCAGCCAAAGTTTGGACAGCTACGAGCAGTACTTC.

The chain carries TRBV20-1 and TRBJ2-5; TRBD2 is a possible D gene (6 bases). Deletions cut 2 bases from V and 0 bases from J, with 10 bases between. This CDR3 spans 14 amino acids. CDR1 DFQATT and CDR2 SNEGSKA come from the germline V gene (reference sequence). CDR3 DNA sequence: TGCAGTGCTAGATCACTAGCCCACCAAGAGACCCAGTACTTC. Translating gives CSARSLAHQETQYF.

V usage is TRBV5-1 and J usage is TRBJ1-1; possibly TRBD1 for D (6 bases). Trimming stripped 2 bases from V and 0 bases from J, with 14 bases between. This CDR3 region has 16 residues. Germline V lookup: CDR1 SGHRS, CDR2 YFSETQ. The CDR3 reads CASSFTGMGMNTEAFF. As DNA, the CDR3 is TGCGCCAGCAGCTTTACAGGGATGGGAATGAACACTGAAGCTTTCTTT.

CDR3 coding DNA: TGTGCCAGCAGTGGACCAGCGACCGGGGAGCAGTACTTC. Its protein is CASSGPATGEQYF. This sequence joins TRBV6-5 and TRBJ2-7; no definite D call. The germline V and J ends were trimmed by 5 bases and 7 bases, with 15 bases remaining between them. Germline CDR1 MNHEY, CDR2 SVGAGI. This CDR3 spans 13 amino acids.

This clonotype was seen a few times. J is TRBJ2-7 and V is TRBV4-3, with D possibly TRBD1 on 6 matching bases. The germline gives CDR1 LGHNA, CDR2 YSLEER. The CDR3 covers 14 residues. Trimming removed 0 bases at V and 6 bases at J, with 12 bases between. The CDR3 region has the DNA TGCGCCAGCAGCCAAGACAGGGGTCGAAGCGAGCAGTACTTC. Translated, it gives CASSQDRGRSEQYF.

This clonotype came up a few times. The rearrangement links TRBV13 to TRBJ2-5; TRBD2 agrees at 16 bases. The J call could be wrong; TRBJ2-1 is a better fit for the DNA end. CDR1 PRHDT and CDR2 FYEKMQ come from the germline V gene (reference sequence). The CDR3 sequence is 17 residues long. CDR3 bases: TGTGCCAGCAGCTTAGACTCCGGGACTAGCGGGAGGGCTGAGCAGTTCTTC. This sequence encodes CASSLDSGTSGRAEQFF.

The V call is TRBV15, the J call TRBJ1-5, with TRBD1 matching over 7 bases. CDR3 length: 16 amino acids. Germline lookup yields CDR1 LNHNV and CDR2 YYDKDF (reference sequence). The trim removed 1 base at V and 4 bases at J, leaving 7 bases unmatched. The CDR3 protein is CATSRATGWSNQPQHF. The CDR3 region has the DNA TGTGCCACCAGCAGAGCGACAGGGTGGAGTAATCAGCCCCAGCATTTT.

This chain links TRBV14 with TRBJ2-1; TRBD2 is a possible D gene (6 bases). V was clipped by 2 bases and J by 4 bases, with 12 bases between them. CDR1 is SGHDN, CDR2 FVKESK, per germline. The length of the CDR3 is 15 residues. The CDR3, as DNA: TGTGCCAGCAGCCAACGAGGGAGCGGGTACAATGAGCAGTTCTTC. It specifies CASSQRGSGYNEQFF.

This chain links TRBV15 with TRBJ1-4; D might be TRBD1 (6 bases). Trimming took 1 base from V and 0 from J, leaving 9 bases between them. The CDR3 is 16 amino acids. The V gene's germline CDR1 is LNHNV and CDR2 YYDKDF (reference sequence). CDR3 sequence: CATSRATGPTNEKLFF. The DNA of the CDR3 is TGTGCCACCAGCAGAGCGACAGGCCCAACTAATGAAAAACTGTTTTTT. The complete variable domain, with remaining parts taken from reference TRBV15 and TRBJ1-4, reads DAMVIQNPRYQVTQFGKPVTLSCSQTLNHNVMYWYQQKSSQAPKLLFHYYDKDFNNEADTPDNFQSRRPNTSFCFLDIRSPGLGDTAMYLCATSRATGPTNEKLFFGSGTQLSVL.

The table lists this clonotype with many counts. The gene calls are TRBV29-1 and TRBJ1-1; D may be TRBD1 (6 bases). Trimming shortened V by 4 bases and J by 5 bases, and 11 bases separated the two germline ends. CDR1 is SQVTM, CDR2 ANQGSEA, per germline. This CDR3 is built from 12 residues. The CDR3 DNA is TGCAGCGTTGGGGGGCGGGAGACTGAAGCTTTCTTT. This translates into CSVGGRETEAFF.

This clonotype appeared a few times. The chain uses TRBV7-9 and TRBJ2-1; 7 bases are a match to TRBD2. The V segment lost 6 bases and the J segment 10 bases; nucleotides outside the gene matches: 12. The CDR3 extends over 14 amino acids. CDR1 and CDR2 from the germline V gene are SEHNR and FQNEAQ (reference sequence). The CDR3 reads CASSKPLAVREQFF. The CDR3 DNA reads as TGTGCCAGCAGTAAACCTCTAGCGGTCAGAGAGCAGTTCTTC.

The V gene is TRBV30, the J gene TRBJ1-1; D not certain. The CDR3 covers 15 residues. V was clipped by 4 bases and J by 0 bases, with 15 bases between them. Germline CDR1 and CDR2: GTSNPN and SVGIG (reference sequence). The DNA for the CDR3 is TGTGCCTGGATTACTGGCCTAACTATGAACACTGAAGCTTTCTTT. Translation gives CAWITGLTMNTEAFF. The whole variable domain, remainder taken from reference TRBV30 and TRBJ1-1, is SQTIHQWPATLVQPVGSPLSLECTVEGTSNPNLYWYRQAAGRGLQLLFYSVGIGQISSEVPQNLSASRPQDRQFILSSKKLLLSDSGFYLCAWITGLTMNTEAFFGQGTRLTVV.

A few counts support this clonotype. CDR3 amino acids: CASSVAYGGSADTQYF. The CDR3 DNA is TGTGCCAGCAGCGTAGCTTATGGGGGATCGGCAGATACGCAGTATTTT. The chain carries TRBV9 and TRBJ2-3; D tentatively fits TRBD1 or TRBD2 (5 bases each). CDR1 is SGDLS and CDR2 is YYNGEE in the germline V gene. Trimming took 0 bases from V and 4 from J, leaving 15 bases between them. This CDR3 spans 16 amino acids. The variable domain in full, with the rest retrieved from reference TRBV9 and TRBJ2-3, is DSGVTQTPKHLITATGQRVTLRCSPRSGDLSVYWYQQSLDQGLQFLIQYYNGEERAKGNILERFSAQQFPDLHSELNLSSLELGDSALYFCASSVAYGGSADTQYFGPGTRLTVL.

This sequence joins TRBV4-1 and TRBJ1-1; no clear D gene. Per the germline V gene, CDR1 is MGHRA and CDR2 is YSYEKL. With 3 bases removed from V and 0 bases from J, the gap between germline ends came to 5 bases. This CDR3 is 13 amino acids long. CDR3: CASSQRMNTEAFF. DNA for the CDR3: TGCGCCAGCAGCCAGAGAATGAACACTGAAGCTTTCTTT.

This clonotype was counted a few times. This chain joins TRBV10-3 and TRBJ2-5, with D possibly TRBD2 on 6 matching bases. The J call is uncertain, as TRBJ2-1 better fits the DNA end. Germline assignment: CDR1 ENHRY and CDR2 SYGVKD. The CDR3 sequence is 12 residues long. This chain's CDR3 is CAISWDSAEQFF. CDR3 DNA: TGTGCCATCAGTTGGGACTCTGCTGAGCAGTTCTTC.

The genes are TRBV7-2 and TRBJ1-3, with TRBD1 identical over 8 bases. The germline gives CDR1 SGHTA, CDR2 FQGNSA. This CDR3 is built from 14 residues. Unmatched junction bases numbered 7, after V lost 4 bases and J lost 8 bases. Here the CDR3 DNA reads TGTGCCAGCAGCTCCCGGACAGGGAGGGACACCATATATTTT. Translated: CASSSRTGRDTIYF.

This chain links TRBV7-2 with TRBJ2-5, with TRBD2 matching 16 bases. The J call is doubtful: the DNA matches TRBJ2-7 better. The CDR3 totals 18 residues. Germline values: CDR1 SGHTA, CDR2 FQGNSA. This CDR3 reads CASSLTGTSGGASYEQYF. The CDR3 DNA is TGTGCCAGCAGCTTAACCGGGACTAGCGGGGGGGCTTCCTACGAGCAGTACTTC.